This is a list of T cell receptor beta chains from one sample in a study of control samples from healthy donors and cancer patients. The data were produced by immunoSEQ multiplex PCR, yet TCRdb's version contains in-frame clones alone and is incomplete. Of 130,000 or so clones in the sample, about 90% were seen once. Sequenced material: blood. Source of these receptors: a man in his sixties in good health. The CDR3 runs from the conserved cysteine through the conserved F or W. The D gene is left open where the match is weak. A clone size is listed for some rows: how often the clone was seen (once, few, many), or a class if it is expanded.

d_gene: -
v_gene: TRBV4-1
abundance: -
j_gene: TRBJ2-7
len: 15
CDR3aa: CASSQPPTGRYEQYF
CDR3nt: TGCGCCAGCAGCCAGCCCCCGACAGGGAGGTACGAGCAGTACTTC

d_gene: TRBD1
v_gene: TRBV4-1
abundance: -
j_gene: TRBJ2-7
len: 16
CDR3aa: CASSQATGTGYYEQYF
CDR3nt: TGCGCCAGCAGCCAAGCAACCGGGACAGGGTATTACGAGCAGTACTTC

d_gene: -
v_gene: TRBV7-3
abundance: -
j_gene: TRBJ2-2
len: 15
CDR3aa: CASSPDSSNTGELFF
CDR3nt: TGTGCCAGCAGCCCGGACAGTTCGAACACCGGGGAGCTGTTTTTT

d_gene: -
v_gene: TRBV6-5
abundance: -
j_gene: TRBJ1-1
len: 13
CDR3aa: CASSYWGETEAFF
CDR3nt: TGTGCCAGCAGTTACTGGGGGGAAACTGAAGCTTTCTTT

d_gene: -
v_gene: TRBV3-1/TRBV3-2
abundance: -
j_gene: TRBJ1-1
len: 14
CDR3aa: CASSQVSGKTEAFF
CDR3nt: TGTGCCAGCAGCCAAGTTTCAGGGAAAACTGAAGCTTTCTTT

d_gene: -
v_gene: TRBV27
abundance: -
j_gene: TRBJ1-5
len: 17
CDR3aa: CASSPSNSRVGNQPQHF
CDR3nt: TGTGCCAGCAGCCCAAGCAACAGCAGGGTAGGGAATCAGCCCCAGCATTTT

d_gene: -
v_gene: TRBV10-3
abundance: once
j_gene: TRBJ2-5
len: 14
CDR3aa: CAISELQGGETQYF
CDR3nt: TGTGCCATCAGTGAGCTACAGGGTGGAGAGACCCAGTACTTC

d_gene: -
v_gene: TRBV19
abundance: -
j_gene: TRBJ2-5
len: 17
CDR3aa: CASSIGPSRGTQETQYF
CDR3nt: TGTGCCAGTAGTATTGGTCCCTCGAGGGGTACTCAAGAGACCCAGTACTTC

d_gene: -
v_gene: TRBV18
abundance: -
j_gene: TRBJ1-4
len: 14
CDR3aa: CASSPGGSNEKLFF
CDR3nt: TGTGCCAGCTCACCAGGGGGGAGTAATGAAAAACTGTTTTTT

d_gene: -
v_gene: TRBV7-3
abundance: -
j_gene: TRBJ2-2
len: 14
CDR3aa: CASSHDGQSGELFF
CDR3nt: TGTGCCAGCAGCCATGATGGACAGTCCGGGGAGCTGTTTTTT

d_gene: TRBD1
v_gene: TRBV4-2
abundance: -
j_gene: TRBJ2-5
len: 13
CDR3aa: CASSSDRWETQYF
CDR3nt: TGTGCCAGCAGCTCGGACAGGTGGGAGACCCAGTACTTC

d_gene: TRBD1
v_gene: TRBV6-5
abundance: few
j_gene: TRBJ1-4
len: 14
CDR3aa: CASSTRGAGEKLFF
CDR3nt: TGTGCCAGCAGCACCAGGGGGGCAGGCGAAAAACTGTTTTTT

d_gene: TRBD1
v_gene: TRBV18
abundance: -
j_gene: TRBJ2-7
len: 14
CDR3aa: CASSPPDRAYEQYF
CDR3nt: TGTGCCAGCTCACCGCCGGACAGGGCCTACGAGCAGTACTTC

d_gene: TRBD2
v_gene: TRBV5-4
abundance: once
j_gene: TRBJ2-3
len: 15
CDR3aa: CASSLKLAGTDTQYF
CDR3nt: TGTGCCAGCAGCCTGAAACTAGCGGGCACAGATACGCAGTATTTT